Each of the 21 T cell receptor beta chains below was sequenced from the same sample in a study of shared clonotypes between healthy human individuals. Assay used: immunoSEQ multiplex PCR; TCRdb lists only in-frame clones, some missing. The data show roughly 2,500,000 clones, 93% seen once. Source material: naive CD4+ T cells from PBMCs. Subset meaning: CD45RA+ positively selected. The source of these receptors is a man in his late teens or twenties in good health. Some clones in this sample may be carry-over from other donors' samples.

The gene calls are TRBV10-3 and TRBJ2-3; D remains unclear. The CDR3 sequence is 12 residues long. Germline-derived CDR1 and CDR2 are ENHRY and SYGVKD. Trimming cost V 2 bases and J 6 bases, with 6 bases left between them. The CDR3 DNA reads TGTGCCATCAGTGAGGGAGTGGATACGCAGTATTTT. This translates into CAISEGVDTQYF.

The rearrangement joins TRBV7-2 to TRBJ2-7; the D gene is possibly TRBD1 (6 bases). The CDR3 consists of 15 residues. Germline values: CDR1 SGHTA, CDR2 FQGNSA. Deletions cut 5 bases from V and 0 bases from J, with 14 bases between. The CDR3 DNA reads as TGTGCCAGCAGCCGACAGGAACTAAGCTCCTACGAGCAGTACTTC. This gives the protein CASSRQELSSYEQYF.

The chain has TRBV19 and TRBJ2-5; D possibly matches TRBD1 or TRBD2 (5 bases each). Germline V gene sequence: CDR1 LNHDA, CDR2 SQIVND (reference sequence). This CDR3 region has 16 residues. The V end was cut by 3 bases, the J end by 1 base, with 15 bases between. The DNA for the CDR3 is TGTGCCAGTAGTATTTGGCCACGGGGACGCCAAGAGACCCAGTACTTC. Amino acid sequence: CASSIWPRGRQETQYF.

The rearrangement uses TRBV7-9 and TRBJ2-3; D uncertain. Trimming cost V 2 bases and J 2 bases, with 11 bases left between them. This CDR3 is built from 15 residues. The germline V gene encodes CDR1 SEHNR and CDR2 FQNEAQ (reference sequence). Here the CDR3 reads CASSLWGRPTDTQYF. The CDR3 coding sequence is TGTGCCAGCAGCTTATGGGGTCGTCCCACAGATACGCAGTATTTT.

The chain recombines TRBV28 with TRBJ2-7; D possibly matches TRBD1 or TRBD2 (5 bases each). Germline CDR1 is MDHEN and CDR2 is SYDVKM. V lost 5 bases to trimming and J lost 4 bases, with 21 bases between them. The CDR3 is 16 residues long. This CDR3 reads CASSPPGALREYEQYF. The CDR3, as DNA: TGTGCCAGCAGTCCCCCTGGGGCGCTGAGGGAATACGAGCAGTACTTC. The whole variable domain, filled in from reference TRBV28 and TRBJ2-7, reads DVKVTQSSRYLVKRTGEKVFLECVQDMDHENMFWYRQDPGLGLRLIYFSYDVKMKEKGDIPEGYSVSREKKERFSLILESASTNQTSMYLCASSPPGALREYEQYFGPGTRLTVT.

The V call is TRBV4-1, the J call TRBJ2-2, with D unclear. Germline V lookup: CDR1 MGHRA, CDR2 YSYEKL. This CDR3 region has 17 residues. V lost 5 bases and J 4 bases, leaving 20 bases between the germline ends. CDR3: CASSYDRAPHGTGELFF. CDR3 bases: TGCGCCAGCAGCTATGACCGGGCACCACACGGCACCGGGGAGCTGTTTTTT.

This chain connects TRBV27 to TRBJ2-1; 7 positions agree with TRBD2. Germline values: CDR1 MNHEY, CDR2 SMNVEV (reference sequence). The CDR3 runs to 18 residues. The ends lost 6 bases at V and 0 bases at J; junction bases unmatched: 14. The CDR3 protein is CASSPWVGGRDSYNEQFF. CDR3 nucleotides: TGTGCCAGCAGCCCTTGGGTGGGGGGGAGAGACTCCTACAATGAGCAGTTCTTC.

This clone was observed a single time. This chain links TRBV19 with TRBJ2-1; no clear D. The CDR3 sequence is 16 residues long. Germline-derived CDR1 and CDR2 are LNHDA and SQIVND (reference sequence). The V end was cut by 6 bases, the J end by 0 bases, with 15 bases between. CDR3 in DNA: TGTGCCAGTAGCTCACCGGGCCATTACTCCTACAATGAGCAGTTCTTC. Amino acid sequence: CASSSPGHYSYNEQFF.

The gene calls are TRBV10-2 and TRBJ2-7, with TRBD2 matching 11 bases. Germline loops: CDR1 WSHSY, CDR2 SAAADI. V dropped 3 bases and J dropped 6; count of bases not matched to a gene: 10. The length of the CDR3 is 16 residues. CDR3 sequence (DNA): TGCGCCAGCAGTGATGGTTGGCTAGCGGGAGGAGCCGAGCAGTACTTC. The encoded protein is CASSDGWLAGGAEQYF.

The chain employs TRBV29-1 and TRBJ1-4; D unresolved. Germline V lookup: CDR1 SQVTM, CDR2 ANQGSEA. This CDR3 comprises 12 residues. Trimming stripped 4 bases from V and 8 bases from J, with 11 bases between. The CDR3 nucleotides read TGCAGCGTTGCTCGAGGTAAAGAAAAACTGTTTTTT. This gives the protein CSVARGKEKLFF.

The V call is TRBV14, the J call TRBJ2-7, with no clear D. This CDR3 comprises 13 residues. Trimming shortened V by 2 bases and J by 3 bases, and 8 bases separated the two germline ends. Germline lookup yields CDR1 SGHDN and CDR2 FVKESK. CDR3 loop: CASSQLPGYEQYF. CDR3 coding DNA: TGTGCCAGCAGCCAACTCCCCGGCTACGAGCAGTACTTC.

The chain has TRBV6-1 and TRBJ1-1, with TRBD1 as a possible D gene (6 bases). In germline, CDR1 is MNHNS, CDR2 SASEGT. V was cut by 2 bases and J by 0 bases, with 10 bases left in between. This CDR3 region has 15 residues. Here the CDR3 reads CASSERRTVNTEAFF. The DNA of the CDR3 is TGTGCCAGCAGTGAACGCCGGACAGTGAACACTGAAGCTTTCTTT.

V is TRBV29-1 and J is TRBJ2-7; D may correspond to TRBD1 or TRBD2 (5 bases each). Germline CDR1 and CDR2: SQVTM and ANQGSEA. Trimming cost V 6 bases and J 3 bases, with 15 bases left between them. The CDR3 has 13 residues. This CDR3 is CSVLDKDYYEQYF. The DNA for the CDR3 is TGCAGCGTACTGGACAAAGACTACTACGAGCAGTACTTC.

The V call is TRBV7-8, the J call TRBJ2-2; 10 nucleotides align to TRBD1. The CDR3 spans 17 residues. The germline gives CDR1 SGHVS, CDR2 FQNEAQ. V shed 3 bases and J 1 base; nucleotides not matched to a gene: 5. The chain's CDR3 is CASSFRDRGLNTGELFF. The CDR3 DNA reads as TGTGCCAGCAGCTTCCGGGACAGGGGATTGAACACCGGGGAGCTGTTTTTT.

This clone occurred once. Germline is not matched at one junction end, which may reflect a read error. The chain has TRBV7-6 and TRBJ2-7, with TRBD2 matching over 10 bases. The germline V gene encodes CDR1 SGHVS and CDR2 FNYEAQ. The CDR3 length is 18 residues. CDR3 region: CASSSAIGGLAEPYAQYF. The CDR3 nucleotides read TGTGCCAGCAGCTCAGCGATAGGAGGACTAGCGGAGCCCTACGCGCAGTACTTC.

V usage is TRBV7-9 and J usage is TRBJ2-2, with D possibly TRBD2 on 6 matching bases. CDR1 is SEHNR, CDR2 FQNEAQ, per germline (reference sequence). V was shortened by 6 bases and J by 7 bases, with 15 bases between the two germline ends. The CDR3 is made up of 14 amino acids. CDR3 region: CASSSREEGGELFF. The CDR3, as DNA: TGTGCCAGCAGTTCCAGGGAGGAGGGCGGGGAGCTGTTTTTT.

The V gene is TRBV4-1, the J gene TRBJ2-3; 14 positions agree with TRBD2. CDR1 MGHRA and CDR2 YSYEKL come from the germline V gene. This CDR3 is built from 15 residues. Losses at the gene ends were 6 bases for V and 6 bases for J; bases not matched to a gene: 5. The CDR3 coding sequence is TGCGCCAGCAGTCGGACTAGCGGGAGGTGGGATACGCAGTATTTT. Amino acid sequence: CASSRTSGRWDTQYF.

This clone was seen just once. The rearrangement links TRBV5-4 to TRBJ2-2; 7 positions agree with TRBD2. The CDR3 covers 16 residues. CDR1 and CDR2 (germline): SGHNT, YYREEE (reference sequence). J gave up 6 bases and V 0 bases, and 8 bases lay outside the gene matches. Here the CDR3 reads CASSLAPTSVAGELFF. CDR3 DNA sequence: TGTGCCAGCAGCTTGGCCCCCACTAGCGTAGCCGGGGAGCTGTTTTTT.

The chain links TRBV5-1 to TRBJ1-1; 8 bases line up with TRBD1. J was trimmed by 7 bases and V by 1 base; bases with no gene match: 6. This CDR3 spans 14 amino acids. The germline V gene has CDR1 SGHRS and CDR2 YFSETQ. This CDR3 reads CASSLSQGAGEAFF. CDR3 nucleotide sequence: TGCGCCAGCAGCTTGAGCCAGGGGGCGGGTGAAGCTTTCTTT.

The chain is built from TRBV30 and TRBJ1-2; D is undetermined. Germline lookup yields CDR1 GTSNPN and CDR2 SVGIG (reference sequence). V gave up 5 bases and J gave up 5 bases, with 18 bases separating them. The CDR3 has 14 residues. CDR3 nucleotides: TGTGCCTGGGTTCTTGGACCTACATTTTATGGCTACACCTTC. Translating it yields CAWVLGPTFYGYTF.

This sequence joins TRBV21-1 and TRBJ2-3; the table's D call, TRBD1, was not checked against the DNA. TRBV21-1 is a pseudogene locus. The CDR3 runs 18 residues. The CDR3, as DNA: TGTGCCAGCAGCTTAACCTGTGAAGGGGGCCCAGCCCCAGATACGCAGTATTTT. It encodes CASSLTCEGGPAPDTQYF.